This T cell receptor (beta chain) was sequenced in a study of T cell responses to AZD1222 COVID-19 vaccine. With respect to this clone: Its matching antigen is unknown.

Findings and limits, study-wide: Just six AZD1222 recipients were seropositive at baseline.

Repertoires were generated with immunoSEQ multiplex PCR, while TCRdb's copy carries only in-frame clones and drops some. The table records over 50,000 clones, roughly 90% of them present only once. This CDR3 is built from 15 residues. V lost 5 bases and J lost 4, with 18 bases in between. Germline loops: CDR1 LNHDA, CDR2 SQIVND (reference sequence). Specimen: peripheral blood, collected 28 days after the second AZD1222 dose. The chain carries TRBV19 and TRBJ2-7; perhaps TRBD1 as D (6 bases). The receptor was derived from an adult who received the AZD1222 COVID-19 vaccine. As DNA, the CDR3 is TGTGCCAGTAGTCCACAGACAGGCGCTCTATACGAGCAGTACTTC. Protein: CASSPQTGALYEQYF.